The 14 T cell receptor beta chains presented below share a single source sample, sequenced in a study of shared clonotypes between healthy human individuals. The naive CD8 population came from CD45RO-negative cells selected for CCR7, without terminally differentiated effector memory CD45RA+ cells. Measured with immunoSEQ multiplex PCR; TCRdb has only the in-frame clones, and not every one. This sample has hundreds of thousands of clones, with 96% found just once. Input material: naive CD8+ T cells sorted from blood. The receptors were gathered from a woman aged 30 to 39 in good health.

This clone has only a few counts. The rearrangement links TRBV21-1 to TRBJ2-3; the DNA was not used to check the table's D call, TRBD1. TRBV21-1 is deemed a pseudogene. The CDR3 is 15 amino acids. The CDR3 DNA is TGTGCCAGCAGCCGTACAGGGGTTGTCACAGATACGCAGTATTTT. Its translation is CASSRTGVVTDTQYF.

The chain joins TRBV7-3 to TRBJ1-1; D is perhaps TRBD1 (5 bases). V lost 1 base, J lost 3 bases, and 9 bases lay in between. CDR3 length: 14 amino acids. The germline gives CDR1 SGHTA, CDR2 FQGTGA. CDR3 residues: CASSLSGADTEAFF. In nucleotides, the CDR3 is TGTGCCAGCAGCTTAAGTGGGGCTGACACTGAAGCTTTCTTT.

The V and J genes are TRBV19 and TRBJ2-3; perhaps TRBD1 as D (5 bases). The CDR3 consists of 14 residues. The germline V gene encodes CDR1 LNHDA and CDR2 SQIVND (reference sequence). The V and J ends lost 4 bases and 1 base respectively, with 9 bases between them. The CDR3 coding sequence is TGTGCCAGTAGTAATGGACAAGGCACAGATACGCAGTATTTT. Translation: CASSNGQGTDTQYF.

This rearrangement joins TRBV7-6 to TRBJ1-2, with TRBD1 as a possible D gene (6 bases). Trimming cost V 4 bases and J 6 bases, with 21 bases left between them. Germline CDR1 and CDR2: SGHVS and FNYEAQ. This CDR3 region has 16 residues. The CDR3 protein is CASSWAGGGVPDGYTF. DNA of the CDR3: TGTGCCAGCAGCTGGGCCGGGGGGGGCGTACCCGATGGCTACACCTTC.

Only a few counts were recorded for this clone. The chain couples TRBV6-5 to TRBJ2-7; possible D gene TRBD2, 5 bases. The CDR3 is 14 residues long. V lost 6 bases to trimming and J lost 0 bases, with 12 bases between them. Per germline, CDR1 MNHEY and CDR2 SVGAGI. The CDR3 DNA is TGTGCCAGCAGCCAGTTTAGCGTCTCCTACGAGCAGTACTTC. It specifies CASSQFSVSYEQYF.

The genes are TRBV28 and TRBJ2-7, with a weak D call TRBD1 (5 bases). The CDR3 has 16 residues. The V gene lost 5 bases and the J gene lost 0 bases, with 17 bases spanning the gap. The germline CDR1 and CDR2 sequences are MDHEN and SYDVKM. The CDR3 loop is CASSRGSPLFSYEQYF. The CDR3 region has the DNA TGTGCCAGCAGTAGGGGATCCCCGTTATTCTCCTACGAGCAGTACTTC.

V and J are TRBV7-9 and TRBJ2-1; D may match TRBD1 or TRBD2 (6 bases each). With 5 bases removed from V and 0 bases from J, the gap between germline ends came to 14 bases. The germline V gene encodes CDR1 SEHNR and CDR2 FQNEAQ (reference sequence). The CDR3 runs 16 residues. Here the CDR3 DNA reads TGTGCCAGCAGCACGGGGGACACGAGCTCCTACAATGAGCAGTTCTTC. This gives the protein CASSTGDTSSYNEQFF. Supplemented by reference TRBV7-9 and TRBJ2-1, the full variable domain reads DTGVSQNPRHKITKRGQNVTFRCDPISEHNRLYWYRQTLGQGPEFLTYFQNEAQLEKSRLLSDRFSAERPKGSFSTLEIQRTEQGDSAMYLCASSTGDTSSYNEQFFGPGTRLTVL.

This clone was counted once. The chain joins TRBV5-4 to TRBJ1-1; TRBD1 is a possible D gene (5 bases). The germline V gene encodes CDR1 SGHNT and CDR2 YYREEE (reference sequence). V lost 5 bases and J lost 1, with 9 bases in between. The CDR3 contains 13 residues. CDR3 sequence (DNA): TGTGCCAGCAGTAGGGGTTCGAACACTGAAGCTTTCTTT. It translates to CASSRGSNTEAFF.

The chain recombines TRBV28 with TRBJ2-1; no reliable D call. The ends were cut back, 6 bases at V and 2 bases at J, with 14 bases in the middle. This CDR3 spans 15 amino acids. Germline V CDR1 and CDR2: MDHEN, SYDVKM. CDR3 loop: CASSISRVTYNEQFF. Here the CDR3 DNA reads TGTGCCAGCAGCATATCCCGGGTAACCTACAATGAGCAGTTCTTC.

This rearrangement joins TRBV29-1 to TRBJ2-1; a possible D gene is TRBD1 (6 bases). The germline V gene has CDR1 SQVTM and CDR2 ANQGSEA. Trimming left V 1 base short and J 8 bases short, with 15 bases between. CDR3 length: 14 amino acids. CDR3 coding DNA: TGCAGCGTTGAAGGGGCCCCCGCAGGGGATGAGCAGTTCTTC. Its protein product is CSVEGAPAGDEQFF.

The genes are TRBV13 and TRBJ2-1; the D is unclear. V lost 7 bases, J lost 6 bases, and 7 bases lay in between. Per the germline V gene, CDR1 is PRHDT and CDR2 is FYEKMQ (reference sequence). The CDR3 loop spans 11 amino acids. CDR3 sequence (DNA): TGTGCCAGCACCCTAGGCAATGAGCAGTTCTTC. Translation gives CASTLGNEQFF.

V usage is TRBV5-4 and J usage is TRBJ2-1; 16 nucleotides agree with TRBD2. Germline V gene sequence: CDR1 SGHNT, CDR2 YYREEE (reference sequence). The J segment lost 5 bases and the V segment lost 4 bases, leaving 6 bases of the junction unmatched. This CDR3 has 17 residues. The CDR3 DNA is TGTGCCAGCAGCCCCGGGACTAGCGGGAGGGCCGACAATGAGCAGTTCTTC. Its protein product is CASSPGTSGRADNEQFF.

The J gene is TRBJ1-5, the V gene TRBV28; 9 bases fit TRBD1. V was clipped by 7 bases and J by 1 base; unmatched bases: 5. The CDR3 totals 15 residues. Germline loops: CDR1 MDHEN, CDR2 SYDVKM. CDR3 bases: TGTGCCAGCACAAAGGGGACAGGGAGCAATCAGCCCCAGCATTTT. Translated: CASTKGTGSNQPQHF. Looking up the rest from reference TRBV28 and TRBJ1-5 gives the full variable domain: DVKVTQSSRYLVKRTGEKVFLECVQDMDHENMFWYRQDPGLGLRLIYFSYDVKMKEKGDIPEGYSVSREKKERFSLILESASTNQTSMYLCASTKGTGSNQPQHFGDGTRLSIL.

This clone occurred a few times. Other DNA sequences in the sample encode the same CDR3. V is TRBV19 and J is TRBJ2-7, with 11 bases aligning to TRBD1. Germline-derived CDR1 and CDR2 are LNHDA and SQIVND (reference sequence). V lost 5 bases, J lost 4 bases, and 4 bases stayed unmatched. The CDR3 extends over 14 amino acids. In DNA, the CDR3 is TGTGCCAGTAGTGCCGGGACAGGGGGTTACGAGCAGTACTTC. It codes for CASSAGTGGYEQYF. The full variable domain, rest sourced from reference TRBV19 and TRBJ2-7, is DGGITQSPKYLFRKEGQNVTLSCEQNLNHDAMYWYRQDPGQGLRLIYYSQIVNDFQKGDIAEGYSVSREKKESFPLTVTSAQKNPTAFYLCASSAGTGGYEQYFGPGTRLTVT.